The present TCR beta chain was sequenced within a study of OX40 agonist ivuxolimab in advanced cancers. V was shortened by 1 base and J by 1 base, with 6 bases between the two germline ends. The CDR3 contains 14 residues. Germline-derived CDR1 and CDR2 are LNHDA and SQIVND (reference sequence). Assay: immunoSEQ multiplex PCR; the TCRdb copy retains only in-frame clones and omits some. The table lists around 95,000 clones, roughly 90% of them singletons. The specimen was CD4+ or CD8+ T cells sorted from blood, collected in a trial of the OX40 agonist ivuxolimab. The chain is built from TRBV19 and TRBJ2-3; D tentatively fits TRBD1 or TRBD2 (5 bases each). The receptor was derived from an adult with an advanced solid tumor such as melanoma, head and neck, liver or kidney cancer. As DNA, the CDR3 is TGTGCCAGTAGTATAGGAGGGGGCACAGATACGCAGTATTTT. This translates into CASSIGGGTDTQYF. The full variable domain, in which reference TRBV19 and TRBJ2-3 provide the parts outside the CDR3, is DGGITQSPKYLFRKEGQNVTLSCEQNLNHDAMYWYRQDPGQGLRLIYYSQIVNDFQKGDIAEGYSVSREKKESFPLTVTSAQKNPTAFYLCASSIGGGTDTQYFGPGTRLTVL.